This is a list of T cell receptor beta chains from one sample in a study of T cell responses to AZD1222 COVID-19 vaccine. Only in-frame clones appear in the TCRdb table, and some are missing; sequencing was by immunoSEQ multiplex PCR. The sample contains roughly 100,000 clones, 93% of which appear only once. The sequencing here drew on peripheral blood, taken on day 0 of AZD1222 vaccination. These receptors all come from an adult in good health. CDR3s include the opening cysteine and the closing phenylalanine or tryptophan. Each record gives: CDR3 protein, CDR3 DNA, V gene, J gene, clone size, D gene. D genes are given only for firm matches. A clone size is listed for some rows: how often the clone was seen (once, few, many), or a class if it is expanded.

cdr3_aa: CASSQAPGQDYEQYF
cdr3_nt: TGCGCCAGCAGCCAAGCCCCGGGACAGGATTACGAGCAGTACTTC
v_call: TRBV4-1
j_call: TRBJ2-7
clone_size: NA
d_call: TRBD1

cdr3_aa: CASSTSMTDTQYF
cdr3_nt: TGTGCCAGTAGTACTTCAATGACAGATACGCAGTATTTT
v_call: TRBV19
j_call: TRBJ2-3
clone_size: NA
d_call: NA

cdr3_aa: CATRVKPSSYNEQFF
cdr3_nt: TGTGCCACCAGGGTGAAACCGAGCTCCTACAATGAGCAGTTCTTC
v_call: TRBV15
j_call: TRBJ2-1
clone_size: NA
d_call: NA

cdr3_aa: CASSFGGLVNTEAFF
cdr3_nt: TGTGCCAGCAGTTTCGGGGGCCTAGTGAACACTGAAGCTTTCTTT
v_call: TRBV2
j_call: TRBJ1-1
clone_size: NA
d_call: NA

cdr3_aa: CASGREAGELFF
cdr3_nt: TGTGCCAGCGGGAGGGAAGCCGGGGAGCTGTTTTTT
v_call: TRBV10-3
j_call: TRBJ2-2
clone_size: NA
d_call: TRBD2

cdr3_aa: CASSSMGLLEQYF
cdr3_nt: TGTGCCAGCAGCTCGATGGGGTTACTCGAGCAGTACTTC
v_call: TRBV7-9
j_call: TRBJ2-7
clone_size: once
d_call: NA

cdr3_aa: CASSAQGASYEQYF
cdr3_nt: TGTGCCAGTAGTGCACAAGGGGCGTCCTACGAGCAGTACTTC
v_call: TRBV19
j_call: TRBJ2-7
clone_size: NA
d_call: NA

cdr3_aa: CASSEVGPLGYEQYF
cdr3_nt: TGTGCCAGCAGTGAAGTGGGCCCCTTGGGCTACGAGCAGTACTTC
v_call: TRBV2
j_call: TRBJ2-7
clone_size: NA
d_call: NA

cdr3_aa: CASSLGSGEKETQYF
cdr3_nt: TGTGCCAGCAGTTTGGGATCGGGGGAAAAGGAGACCCAGTACTTC
v_call: TRBV27
j_call: TRBJ2-5
clone_size: once
d_call: NA

cdr3_aa: CASSLDGGRTGELFF
cdr3_nt: TGTGCCAGCAGCTTAGATGGGGGAAGGACCGGGGAGCTGTTTTTT
v_call: TRBV7-3
j_call: TRBJ2-2
clone_size: NA
d_call: NA

cdr3_aa: CASSQDRLPGYGYTF
cdr3_nt: TGCGCCAGCAGCCAAGATCGCCTTCCGGGCTATGGCTACACCTTC
v_call: TRBV4-3
j_call: TRBJ1-2
clone_size: NA
d_call: NA

cdr3_aa: CASSLRGGTEQFF
cdr3_nt: TGTGCCAGTAGTCTCCGAGGGGGCACTGAGCAGTTCTTC
v_call: TRBV19
j_call: TRBJ2-1
clone_size: NA
d_call: TRBD1

cdr3_aa: CASSREGAYEQYF
cdr3_nt: TGCGCCAGCAGTCGGGAGGGGGCATACGAGCAGTACTTC
v_call: TRBV23-1
j_call: TRBJ2-7
clone_size: NA
d_call: NA

cdr3_aa: CASRGDRFNSPLHF
cdr3_nt: TGTGCCAGCAGGGGGGACAGGTTTAATTCACCCCTCCACTTT
v_call: TRBV6-5
j_call: TRBJ1-6
clone_size: NA
d_call: TRBD1

cdr3_aa: CASLPGEQDGYTF
cdr3_nt: TGTGCCTCCCTCCCCGGGGAGCAGGATGGCTACACCTTC
v_call: TRBV10-3
j_call: TRBJ1-2
clone_size: NA
d_call: NA

cdr3_aa: CASSVAGLGNNEQFF
cdr3_nt: TGTGCCAGCAGCGTAGCCGGACTAGGGAACAATGAGCAGTTCTTC
v_call: TRBV9
j_call: TRBJ2-1
clone_size: NA
d_call: TRBD2

cdr3_aa: CASSGEQGIPREQYF
cdr3_nt: TGTGCCAGCAGCGGAGAACAGGGGATACCTCGCGAGCAGTACTTC
v_call: TRBV9
j_call: TRBJ2-7
clone_size: once
d_call: TRBD1

cdr3_aa: CASSYRGLSSYNEQFF
cdr3_nt: TGTGCCAGCAGTTACCGGGGTCTTTCATCCTACAATGAGCAGTTCTTC
v_call: TRBV6-5
j_call: TRBJ2-1
clone_size: NA
d_call: NA

cdr3_aa: CASSGRQGADETQYF
cdr3_nt: TGTGCCAGCAGCGGGAGACAGGGGGCGGATGAGACCCAGTACTTC
v_call: TRBV9
j_call: TRBJ2-5
clone_size: once
d_call: TRBD1

cdr3_aa: CASTLEGRNYGYTF
cdr3_nt: TGTGCCAGCACCCTGGAGGGGCGAAACTATGGCTACACCTTC
v_call: TRBV2
j_call: TRBJ1-2
clone_size: NA
d_call: NA

cdr3_aa: CASSSGGGGAEAFF
cdr3_nt: TGTGCCAGCAGCTCCGGGGGAGGGGGCGCTGAAGCTTTCTTT
v_call: TRBV7-2
j_call: TRBJ1-1
clone_size: NA
d_call: TRBD1

cdr3_aa: CASSYEEGQPQHF
cdr3_nt: TGTGCCAGCAGTTATGAAGAGGGACAGCCCCAGCATTTT
v_call: TRBV6-2/TRBV6-3
j_call: TRBJ1-5
clone_size: NA
d_call: NA

cdr3_aa: CASGLEGPMPQHF
cdr3_nt: TGTGCTAGTGGTTTGGAGGGCCCGATGCCCCAGCATTTT
v_call: TRBV12-5
j_call: TRBJ1-5
clone_size: NA
d_call: NA

cdr3_aa: CASSIQGRGETTEAFF
cdr3_nt: TGTGCCAGTAGTATTCAAGGGAGGGGTGAAACCACTGAAGCTTTCTTT
v_call: TRBV19
j_call: TRBJ1-1
clone_size: NA
d_call: NA

cdr3_aa: CASGLVGQRNQPQHF
cdr3_nt: TGTGCTAGTGGTTTGGTCGGACAGAGGAATCAGCCCCAGCATTTT
v_call: TRBV12-5
j_call: TRBJ1-5
clone_size: NA
d_call: NA